These 8 T cell receptor beta chains originate from one sample sequenced in a study of blood T cell repertoires in COVID-19. Profiled with immunoSEQ multiplex PCR; TCRdb holds only in-frame clones, not every one. The sample has around 310,000 clones, over 70% seen once. Sequencing was performed on PBMCs or T cells enriched from blood (not recorded which). Every receptor here comes from a man younger than 40 who had recovered from COVID-19.

The chain carries TRBV5-1 and TRBJ1-1, with 8 positions matching TRBD1. Germline loops: CDR1 SGHRS, CDR2 YFSETQ. The J segment lost 3 bases and the V segment lost 2 bases, leaving 6 bases of the junction unmatched. The CDR3 is 15 residues long. The CDR3 region has the DNA TGCGCCAGCAGCTTTTCAGGGGGCGGGGACACTGAAGCTTTCTTT. Translating gives CASSFSGGGDTEAFF.

The chain carries TRBV28 and TRBJ2-7; 12 bases fit TRBD1. Germline V gene data show CDR1 as MDHEN and CDR2 as SYDVKM. The junction had 8 bases not matched to a gene; V was cut back by 3 bases and J by 5 bases. The CDR3 extends over 16 amino acids. The CDR3, as DNA: TGTGCCAGCAGTTTGGAGGGACAGGGGGCGTGGAACGAGCAGTACTTC. Amino acids: CASSLEGQGAWNEQYF.

The chain carries TRBV24-1 and TRBJ2-7, with 7 bases matching TRBD1. This CDR3 is built from 12 residues. J was trimmed by 3 bases and V by 7 bases; bases with no gene match: 2. The germline CDR1 and CDR2 sequences are KGHDR and SFDVKD. DNA for the CDR3: TGTGCCACCAGAGGGACAGACTACGAGCAGTACTTC. Amino acids: CATRGTDYEQYF.

V is TRBV24-1 and J is TRBJ1-2, with D tentatively TRBD1 (5 bases). From germline, CDR1 is KGHDR and CDR2 SFDVKD. The CDR3 sequence is 13 residues long. V was clipped by 6 bases and J by 3 bases, with 10 bases between them. CDR3 sequence (DNA): TGTGCCACCAGTTTCCAGGGCGACTATGGCTACACCTTC. Its translation: CATSFQGDYGYTF.

This sequence joins TRBV15 and TRBJ1-3; perhaps TRBD1 as D (6 bases). Trimming removed 0 bases from V and 2 bases from J, with 11 bases in between. CDR3 length: 16 residues. CDR1 is LNHNV, CDR2 YYDKDF, per germline (reference sequence). The CDR3 DNA is TGTGCCACCAGCAGAGATTCCCCAGGGGCTGGAAACACCATATATTTT. Translation gives CATSRDSPGAGNTIYF.

V is TRBV7-3 and J is TRBJ2-7, with D unresolved. Germline V gene data show CDR1 as SGHTA and CDR2 as FQGTGA. CDR3 length equals 13 residues. Trimming stripped 0 bases from V and 6 bases from J, with 9 bases between. The DNA of the CDR3 is TGTGCCAGCAGCTTAACGAGACAAGGCGAGCAGTACTTC. This encodes CASSLTRQGEQYF.

This chain connects TRBV5-1 to TRBJ1-1; D is possibly TRBD1 (5 bases). Germline values: CDR1 SGHRS, CDR2 YFSETQ. Trimming shortened V by 0 bases and J by 4 bases, and 16 bases separated the two germline ends. The CDR3 runs to 16 residues. This CDR3 reads CASSLEQVLPGTEAFF. CDR3 DNA sequence: TGCGCCAGCAGCTTGGAACAGGTGCTACCGGGCACTGAAGCTTTCTTT.

The rearrangement joins TRBV28 to TRBJ2-7, with TRBD1 matching over 7 bases. The CDR3 has 16 amino acids. Germline V gives CDR1 MDHEN, CDR2 SYDVKM. The ends lost 1 base at V and 5 bases at J; junction bases unmatched: 11. DNA for the CDR3: TGTGCCAGCAGTTTATCCCCGAGGACAGGATCTGACGAGCAGTACTTC. Translating it yields CASSLSPRTGSDEQYF.